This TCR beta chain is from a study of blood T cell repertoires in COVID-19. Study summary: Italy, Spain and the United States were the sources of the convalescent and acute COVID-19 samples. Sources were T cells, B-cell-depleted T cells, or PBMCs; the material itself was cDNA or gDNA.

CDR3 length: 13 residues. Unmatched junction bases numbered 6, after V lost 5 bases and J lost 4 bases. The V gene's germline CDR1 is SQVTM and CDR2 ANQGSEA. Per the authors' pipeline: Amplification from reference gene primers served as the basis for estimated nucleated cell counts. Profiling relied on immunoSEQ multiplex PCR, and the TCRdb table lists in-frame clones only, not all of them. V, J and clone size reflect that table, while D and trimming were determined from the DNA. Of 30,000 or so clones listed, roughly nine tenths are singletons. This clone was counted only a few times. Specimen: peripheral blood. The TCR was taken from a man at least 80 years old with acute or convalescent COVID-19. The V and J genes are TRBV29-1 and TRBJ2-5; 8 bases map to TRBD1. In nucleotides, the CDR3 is TGCAGCGTTACAGACAGGGGAGGAGAGACCCAGTACTTC. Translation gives CSVTDRGGETQYF.